There are a few counts of the clone carrying this T cell receptor (beta chain). Its antigen is not known. The sample belongs to a study of CD8+ T cells in alopecia areata. Broader study findings: Relative to normal scalp, lesional scalp, especially alopecia totalis/universalis, showed higher clonality. Compared with mice, patients displayed less clear TCR sharing, possibly for HLA-related reasons.

This CDR3 region has 8 residues. CDR1 and CDR2 from the germline V gene are LNHDA and SQIVND (reference sequence). Extracted from the samples, RNA was reverse transcribed into cDNA to serve as the sequencing template. Some clones are missing from TCRdb's copy, which holds only in-frame ones; the method was immunoSEQ multiplex PCR. The table includes 130,000 to 150,000 clones, around 47% detected once. Obtained from alopecia areata patients were lesional scalp punch biopsies along with peripheral blood. Sorting of CD4+ and CD8+ T cells was performed on PBMCs. Sample: CD4+ T cells sorted from blood. The receptor was derived from a human donor with alopecia areata. The gene calls are TRBV19 and TRBJ2-7; no firm D call. The CDR3 DNA follows: TGTGCTCCGGACGAGCAGTACTTC. Amino acid sequence: CAPDEQYF.